Reported below is one T cell receptor beta chain. Repertoires were generated with immunoSEQ multiplex PCR, while TCRdb's copy carries only in-frame clones and drops some. The sample lists roughly 230,000 clones; more than 75% were seen once. The entry originates in a study of blood T cell repertoires in COVID-19. Study at large: The samples span acute and convalescent COVID-19 from the United States, Italy and Spain.

Those designated as exposed participants met a COVID-19 case within 2 weeks before study entry. CDR1 and CDR2 from the germline V gene are SGDLS and YYNGEE. Trimming removed 0 bases from V and 0 bases from J, with 10 bases in between. The CDR3 covers 16 residues. J is TRBJ1-3 and V is TRBV9; D is undetermined. This clonotype was sampled from a woman in her forties or fifties who had been exposed to COVID-19. Sequenced: PBMCs or T cells enriched from blood (not recorded which). The CDR3 sequence: CASSVGAPFSGNTIYF. In nucleotides, the CDR3 is TGTGCCAGCAGCGTAGGGGCTCCGTTCTCTGGAAACACCATATATTTT.